This T cell receptor beta chain derives from a study of breast tumors, draining lymph nodes, adjacent tissues. Axillary draining lymph nodes of breast cancer patients supplied the node samples. In this sample, this clonotype turned up a few times. Antigen specificity is unknown. TCRdb re-derived calls from the multiplex PCR reads in MiXCR, one entry per CDR3 protein. The profile shows about 200,000 distinct CDR3 sequences, 30% to 40% of them singletons. Trimming took 6 bases from V and 5 from J; bases not matched to a gene: 6. Germline loops: CDR1 DFQATT, CDR2 SNEGSKA (reference sequence). The CDR3 consists of 12 residues. Study-level findings and limits: Data only fit, rather than demonstrated, lymph node origin of most tumor T cells. Luminal-like breast cancer showed significantly greater tumor-nontumor repertoire similarity than basal-like breast cancer did. Tumor repertoires ranked between lymph nodes and nontumor tissue in diversity, with V and J gene preferences.

The chain employs TRBV20-1 and TRBJ1-1; TRBD1 agrees at 7 bases. The specimen was axillary lymph node tissue. This receptor was taken from a female donor with breast cancer. Some clones in this sample may be carry-over from other donors' samples. CDR3 residues: CSAEGTETEAFF. The CDR3 nucleotides are TGCAGTGCGGAAGGGACAGAGACTGAAGCTTTCTTT.